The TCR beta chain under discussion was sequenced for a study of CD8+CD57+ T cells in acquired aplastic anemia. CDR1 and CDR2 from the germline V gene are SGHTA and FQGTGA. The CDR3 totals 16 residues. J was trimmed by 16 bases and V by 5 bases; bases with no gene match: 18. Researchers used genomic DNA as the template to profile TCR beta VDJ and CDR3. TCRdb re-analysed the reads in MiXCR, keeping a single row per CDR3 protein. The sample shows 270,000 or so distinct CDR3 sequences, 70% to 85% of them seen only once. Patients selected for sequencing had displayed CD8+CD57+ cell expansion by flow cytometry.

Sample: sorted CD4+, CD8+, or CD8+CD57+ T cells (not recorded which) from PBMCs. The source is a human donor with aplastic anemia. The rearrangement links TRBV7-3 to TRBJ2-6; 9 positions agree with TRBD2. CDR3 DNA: TGTGCCAGCAGCCTAGCGGGGACTTGGGGAGAGACCCAGCTGACTTTC. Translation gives CASSLAGTWGETQLTF. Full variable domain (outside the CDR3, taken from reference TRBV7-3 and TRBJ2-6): GAGVSQTPSNKVTEKGKYVELRCDPISGHTALYWYRQSLGQGPEFLIYFQGTGAADDSGLPNDRFFAVRPEGSVSTLKIQRTERGDSAVYLCASSLAGTWGETQLTFGAGSRLTVL.